This record concerns one TCR beta chain sequence. The entry originates in a study of shared clonotypes between healthy human individuals. Profiling relied on immunoSEQ multiplex PCR, and the TCRdb table lists in-frame clones only, not all of them. The sample yields more than 1,200,000 clones, less than 99% seen once. The trim removed 8 bases at V and 2 bases at J, leaving 11 bases unmatched. Germline V lookup: CDR1 MDHEN, CDR2 SYDVKM. The CDR3 runs 16 residues. The rearrangement uses TRBV28 and TRBJ2-7; TRBD1 aligns across 11 bases. Sequencing was done on a sample of naive CD4+ T cells sorted from blood. The subset was: CD45RA+ positively selected. This TCR came from a man aged 25 to 40 in good health. CDR3 bases: TGTGCCAGCGGACTTTTTCGGACAGGGGGCACCTACGAGCAGTACTTC. Translating gives CASGLFRTGGTYEQYF.